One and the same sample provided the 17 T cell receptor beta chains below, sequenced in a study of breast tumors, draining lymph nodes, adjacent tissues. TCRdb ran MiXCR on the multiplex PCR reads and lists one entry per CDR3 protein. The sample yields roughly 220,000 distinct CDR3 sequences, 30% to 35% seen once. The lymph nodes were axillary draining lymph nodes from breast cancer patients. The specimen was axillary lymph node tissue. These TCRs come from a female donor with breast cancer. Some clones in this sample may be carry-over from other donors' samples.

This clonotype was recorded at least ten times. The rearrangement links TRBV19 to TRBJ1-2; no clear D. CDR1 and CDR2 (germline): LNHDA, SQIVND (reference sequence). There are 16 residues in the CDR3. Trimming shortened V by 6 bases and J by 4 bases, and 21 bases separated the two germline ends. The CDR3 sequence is CASSQSHRFGSYGYTF. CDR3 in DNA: TGTGCCAGTAGCCAATCCCACCGATTCGGCTCCTATGGCTACACCTTC.

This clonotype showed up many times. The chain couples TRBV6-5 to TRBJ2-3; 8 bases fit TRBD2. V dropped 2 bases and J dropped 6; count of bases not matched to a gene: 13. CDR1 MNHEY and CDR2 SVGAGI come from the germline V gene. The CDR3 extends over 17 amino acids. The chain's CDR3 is CASSYRKSSGQVDTQYF. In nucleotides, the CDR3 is TGTGCCAGCAGTTACCGCAAATCTAGCGGGCAAGTTGATACGCAGTATTTT.

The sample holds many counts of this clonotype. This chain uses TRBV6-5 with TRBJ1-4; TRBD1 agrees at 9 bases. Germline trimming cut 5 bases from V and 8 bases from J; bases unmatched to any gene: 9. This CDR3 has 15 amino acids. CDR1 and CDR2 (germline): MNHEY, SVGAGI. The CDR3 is CASSHKGQGREKLFF. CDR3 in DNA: TGTGCCAGCAGTCACAAGGGACAGGGAAGGGAAAAACTGTTTTTT.

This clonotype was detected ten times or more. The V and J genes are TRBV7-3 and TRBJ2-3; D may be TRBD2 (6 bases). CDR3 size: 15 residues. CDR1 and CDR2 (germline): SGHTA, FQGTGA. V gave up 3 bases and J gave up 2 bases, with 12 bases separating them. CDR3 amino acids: CASSFSSANTDTQYF. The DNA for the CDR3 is TGTGCCAGCAGCTTTTCTAGCGCGAACACAGATACGCAGTATTTT. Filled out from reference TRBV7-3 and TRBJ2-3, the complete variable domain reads GAGVSQTPSNKVTEKGKYVELRCDPISGHTALYWYRQSLGQGPEFLIYFQGTGAADDSGLPNDRFFAVRPEGSVSTLKIQRTERGDSAVYLCASSFSSANTDTQYFGPGTRLTVL.

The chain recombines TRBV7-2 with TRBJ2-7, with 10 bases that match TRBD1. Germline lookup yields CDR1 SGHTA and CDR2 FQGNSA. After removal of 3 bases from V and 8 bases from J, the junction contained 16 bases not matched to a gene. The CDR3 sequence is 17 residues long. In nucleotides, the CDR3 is TGTGCCAGCAGCTTCACTGGGGGGGGGGGACAGGGGCGCAAGCAGTACTTC. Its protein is CASSFTGGGGQGRKQYF.

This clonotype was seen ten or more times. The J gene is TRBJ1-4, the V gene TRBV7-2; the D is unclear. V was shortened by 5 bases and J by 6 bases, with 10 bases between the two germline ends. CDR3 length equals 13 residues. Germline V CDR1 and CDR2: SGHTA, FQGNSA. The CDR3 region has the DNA TGTGCCAGCAGCCTTGGGCCCGATGAAAAACTGTTTTTT. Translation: CASSLGPDEKLFF.

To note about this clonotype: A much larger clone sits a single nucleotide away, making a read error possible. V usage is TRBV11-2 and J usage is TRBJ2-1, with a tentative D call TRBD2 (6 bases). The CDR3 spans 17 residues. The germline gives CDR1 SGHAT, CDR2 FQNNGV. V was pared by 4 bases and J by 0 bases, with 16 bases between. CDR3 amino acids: CASSSAASASSYNEQFF. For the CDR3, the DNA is TGTGCCAGCAGCTCCGCAGCTAGCGCAAGCTCCTACAATGAGCAGTTCTTC.

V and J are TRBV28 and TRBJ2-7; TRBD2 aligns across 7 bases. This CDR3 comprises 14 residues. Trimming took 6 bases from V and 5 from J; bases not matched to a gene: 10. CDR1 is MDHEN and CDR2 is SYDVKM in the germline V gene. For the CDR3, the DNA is TGTGCCAGCAGCCTGGGGGGGACCTCACACGAGCAGTACTTC. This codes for CASSLGGTSHEQYF.

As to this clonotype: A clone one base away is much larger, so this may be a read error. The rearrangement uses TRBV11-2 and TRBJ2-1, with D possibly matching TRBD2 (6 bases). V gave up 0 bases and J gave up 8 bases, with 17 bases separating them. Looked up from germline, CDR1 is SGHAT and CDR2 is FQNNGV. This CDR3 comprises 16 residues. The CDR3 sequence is CASSLEAGTLGYEQFF. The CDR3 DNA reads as TGTGCCAGCAGCTTAGAGGCGGGGACCCTGGGGTATGAGCAGTTCTTC.

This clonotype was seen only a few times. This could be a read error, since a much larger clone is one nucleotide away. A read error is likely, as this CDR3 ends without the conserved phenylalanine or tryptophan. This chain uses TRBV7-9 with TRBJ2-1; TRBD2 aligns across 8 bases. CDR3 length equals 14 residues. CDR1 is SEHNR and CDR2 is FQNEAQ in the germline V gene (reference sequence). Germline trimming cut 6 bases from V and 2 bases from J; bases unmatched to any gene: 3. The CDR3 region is CASSWGLAYNEQFL. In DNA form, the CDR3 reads TGTGCCAGCAGTTGGGGACTAGCCTACAATGAGCAGTTCCTC.

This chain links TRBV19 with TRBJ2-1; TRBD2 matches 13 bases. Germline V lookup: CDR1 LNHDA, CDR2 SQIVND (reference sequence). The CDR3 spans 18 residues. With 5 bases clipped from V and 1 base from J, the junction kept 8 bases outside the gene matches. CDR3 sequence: CASSPWTSGGLSYNEQFF. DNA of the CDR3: TGTGCCAGTAGTCCTTGGACTAGCGGGGGCTTATCCTACAATGAGCAGTTCTTC.

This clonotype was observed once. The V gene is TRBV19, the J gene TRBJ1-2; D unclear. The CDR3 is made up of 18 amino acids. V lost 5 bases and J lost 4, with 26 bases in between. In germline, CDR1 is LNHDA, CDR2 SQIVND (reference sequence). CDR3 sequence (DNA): TGTGCCAGTAGTGGGAGAACGACCGGGTATAGCCAGCCCTATGGCTACACCTTC. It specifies CASSGRTTGYSQPYGYTF.

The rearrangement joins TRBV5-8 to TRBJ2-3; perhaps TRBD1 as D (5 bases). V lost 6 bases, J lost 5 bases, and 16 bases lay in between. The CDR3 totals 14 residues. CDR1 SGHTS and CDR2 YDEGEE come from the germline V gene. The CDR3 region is CASMKRSGQDTQYF. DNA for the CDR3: TGTGCCAGCATGAAACGATCAGGGCAAGATACGCAGTATTTT. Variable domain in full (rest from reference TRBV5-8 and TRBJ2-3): EAGVTQSPTHLIKTRGQQATLRCSPISGHTSVYWYQQALGLGLQFLLWYDEGEERNRGNFPPRFSGRQFPNYSSELNVNALELEDSALYLCASMKRSGQDTQYFGPGTRLTVL.

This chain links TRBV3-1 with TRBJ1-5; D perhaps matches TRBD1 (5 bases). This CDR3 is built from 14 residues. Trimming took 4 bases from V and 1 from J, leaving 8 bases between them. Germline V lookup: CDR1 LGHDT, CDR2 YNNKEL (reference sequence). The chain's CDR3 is CASSLHRSNQPQHF. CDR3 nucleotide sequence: TGTGCCAGCAGCCTTCACAGGAGCAATCAGCCCCAGCATTTT.

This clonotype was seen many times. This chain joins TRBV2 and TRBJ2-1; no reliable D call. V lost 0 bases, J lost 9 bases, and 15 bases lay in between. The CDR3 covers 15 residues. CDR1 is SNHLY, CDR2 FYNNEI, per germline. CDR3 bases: TGTGCCAGCAGTGAAGCGAGGCCCAAGTACGGTGAGCAGTTCTTC. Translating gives CASSEARPKYGEQFF.

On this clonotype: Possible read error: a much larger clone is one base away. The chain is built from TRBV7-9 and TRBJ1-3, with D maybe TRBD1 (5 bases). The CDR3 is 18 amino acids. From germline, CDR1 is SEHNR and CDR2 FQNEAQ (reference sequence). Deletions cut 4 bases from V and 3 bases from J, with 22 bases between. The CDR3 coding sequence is TGTGCCAGCAGCTCGTACAGGTCTAACCAAAGGCTTGGAAACACCATATATTTT. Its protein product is CASSSYRSNQRLGNTIYF.

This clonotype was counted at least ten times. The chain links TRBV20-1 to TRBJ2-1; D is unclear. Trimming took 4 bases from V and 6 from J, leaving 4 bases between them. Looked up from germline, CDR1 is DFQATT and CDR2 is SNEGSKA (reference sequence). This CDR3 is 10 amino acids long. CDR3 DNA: TGCAGTGCTATGGGCAATGAGCAGTTCTTC. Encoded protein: CSAMGNEQFF.